This TCR beta chain was sequenced for a study of T cell responses to AZD1222 COVID-19 vaccine. Findings of the study overall: Elevations in Spike-specific TCR breadth and depth followed administration of two AZD1222 doses. White British donors predominated, females outnumbered males, and clonal diversity was possibly underestimated.

The method was immunoSEQ multiplex PCR; TCRdb's version includes in-frame clones alone and lacks a portion of them. The data hold 110,000 to 150,000 clones, with just over 90% observed a single time. The CDR3 runs to 15 residues. Germline V gives CDR1 SGHRS, CDR2 YFSETQ. V was shortened by 0 bases and J by 1 base, with 10 bases between the two germline ends. Comment on this clone: Its antigen is still unknown.

The sequence derives from an adult who received the AZD1222 COVID-19 vaccine. The sample in question was peripheral blood, obtained 28 days after the second AZD1222 dose. The V call is TRBV5-1, the J call TRBJ2-5, with D tentatively TRBD2 (6 bases). The CDR3 region is CASSLEAGPQETQYF. The CDR3 region has the DNA TGCGCCAGCAGCTTGGAGGCGGGGCCCCAAGAGACCCAGTACTTC.